These 23 T cell receptor beta chains share one sample of origin, sequenced in a study of T cell responses to AZD1222 COVID-19 vaccine. Sequenced by immunoSEQ multiplex PCR; TCRdb stores in-frame clones only, minus some. Of about 150,000 clones in the sample, roughly 90% were seen once. This sample comprised peripheral blood, obtained on day 0 of AZD1222 vaccination. Source of these receptors: an adult in good health.

V is TRBV2 and J is TRBJ2-1, with 9 bases identical to TRBD2. Germline V lookup: CDR1 SNHLY, CDR2 FYNNEI. The CDR3 runs 15 residues. J lost 7 bases, V lost 3 bases, and 7 bases had no gene match. The CDR3 region is CASSEREGPKNEQFF. CDR3 DNA: TGTGCCAGCAGTGAGCGGGAGGGCCCGAAAAATGAGCAGTTCTTC.

The V call is TRBV28, the J call TRBJ1-3; D may be TRBD1 (6 bases). The CDR3 has 15 residues. Trimming took off 4 bases at V and 4 bases at J, with 14 bases between the two ends. CDR1 and CDR2 (germline): MDHEN, SYDVKM. CDR3 protein: CASSSQGREGNTIYF. DNA of the CDR3: TGTGCCAGCAGTTCACAGGGAAGAGAAGGAAACACCATATATTTT.

J is TRBJ2-1 and V is TRBV7-8; D call uncertain. V lost 2 bases, J lost 5 bases, and 16 bases lay in between. CDR3 length equals 16 residues. Germline V gene lookup returns CDR1 SGHVS and CDR2 FQNEAQ. Here the CDR3 DNA reads TGTGCCAGCAGCTTAAACCCGCTGGTTAGTCACAATGAGCAGTTCTTC. Amino acids: CASSLNPLVSHNEQFF.

The J gene is TRBJ2-7, the V gene TRBV11-2; D remains unclear. Germline V gives CDR1 SGHAT, CDR2 FQNNGV. Deletions cut 5 bases from V and 2 bases from J, with 19 bases between. The CDR3 extends over 16 amino acids. The CDR3 sequence is CASSPIIGKRAYEQYF. CDR3 DNA: TGTGCCAGCAGCCCCATCATTGGCAAAAGAGCCTACGAGCAGTACTTC.

This chain joins TRBV27 and TRBJ1-5; TRBD1 is a possible D gene (5 bases). Looked up from germline, CDR1 is MNHEY and CDR2 is SMNVEV (reference sequence). The CDR3 has 14 amino acids. Between the trimmed V and J ends, which lost 7 bases and 5 bases, there was a span of 15 bases. This chain's CDR3 is CASNPSGSDQPQHF. The CDR3 DNA follows: TGTGCCAGCAATCCCTCAGGGTCTGATCAGCCCCAGCATTTT.

This chain joins TRBV7-2 and TRBJ2-7, with no clear D. The germline CDR1 and CDR2 sequences are SGHTA and FQGNSA. The ends were cut back, 5 bases at V and 1 base at J, with 15 bases in the middle. The CDR3 is 15 amino acids. The CDR3 DNA follows: TGTGCCAGCAGCCCTTCCTCGGGCCAGTCCTACGAGCAGTACTTC. The encoded protein is CASSPSSGQSYEQYF.

This clone was counted only a few times. V is TRBV28 and J is TRBJ1-5; 7 bases align to TRBD1. CDR1 and CDR2 from the germline V gene are MDHEN and SYDVKM. There are 14 residues in the CDR3. V lost 8 bases to trimming and J lost 9 bases; unmatched junction nucleotides: 13. The CDR3 nucleotides are TGTGCCAGCGGACTGACAGGGCGGGGATGGCCCCAGCATTTT. Protein: CASGLTGRGWPQHF.

This rearrangement joins TRBV11-3 to TRBJ1-2, with 8 bases lining up with TRBD1. The CDR3 is 14 residues long. V was pared by 3 bases and J by 5 bases, with 5 bases of the junction left unmatched. The germline gives CDR1 SGHNT, CDR2 YENEEA. The DNA for the CDR3 is TGTGCCAGCAGCTTGGGACAGGACCCATATGGCTACACCTTC. Encoded protein: CASSLGQDPYGYTF.

This clone was seen a handful of times. The gene calls are TRBV6-2 or TRBV6-3 and TRBJ2-7; 7 nucleotides agree with TRBD2. Per the germline V gene, CDR1 is MNHEY and CDR2 is SVGEGT. The CDR3 consists of 14 residues. Losses at the gene ends were 5 bases for V and 2 bases for J; bases not matched to a gene: 6. CDR3 region: CASSHPGTTYEQYF. The CDR3 bases are TGTGCCAGCAGTCACCCGGGGACTACCTACGAGCAGTACTTC.

This CDR3 is CASSPVGGGTEAFF. CDR3 bases: TGTGCCAGCAGTCCGGTCGGGGGTGGGACTGAAGCTTTCTTT. This chain uses TRBV6-5 with TRBJ1-1; D might be TRBD1 (5 bases). The V end was cut by 5 bases, the J end by 5 bases, with 15 bases between. Germline CDR1 and CDR2: MNHEY and SVGAGI. The CDR3 runs 14 residues.

A single count supports this clone. The rearrangement links TRBV30 to TRBJ1-5; no definite D call. There are 13 residues in the CDR3. Trimming stripped 1 base from V and 0 bases from J, with 4 bases between. Germline V gene lookup returns CDR1 GTSNPN and CDR2 SVGIG (reference sequence). CDR3 residues: CAWSDSSNQPQHF. The CDR3, as DNA: TGTGCCTGGAGTGACAGTAGCAATCAGCCCCAGCATTTT.

The chain carries TRBV19 and TRBJ2-2; D is ambiguous. This CDR3 has 15 residues. The germline V gene encodes CDR1 LNHDA and CDR2 SQIVND (reference sequence). Trimming took off 4 bases at V and 2 bases at J, with 11 bases between the two ends. This chain's CDR3 is CASSKRQQNTGELFF. CDR3 bases: TGTGCCAGTAGTAAGAGACAACAAAACACCGGGGAGCTGTTTTTT.

This clone was observed a few times. The CDR3 here is CASPGQGSWISNQPQHF. DNA for the CDR3: TGTGCCAGCCCCGGACAGGGATCATGGATTAGCAATCAGCCCCAGCATTTT. This chain links TRBV3-1 (or the pseudogene TRBV3-2) with TRBJ1-5, with TRBD1 matching over 8 bases. Germline CDR1 and CDR2: LGHDT and YNNKEL (reference sequence). This CDR3 is 17 amino acids long. V shed 8 bases and J 0 bases; nucleotides not matched to a gene: 12.

This clone was counted a few times. V and J are TRBV4-1 and TRBJ1-2; a weak D match, TRBD1 (5 bases). Deletions cut 6 bases from V and 8 bases from J, with 22 bases between. Germline CDR1 MGHRA, CDR2 YSYEKL. This CDR3 spans 15 amino acids. CDR3 DNA: TGCGCCAGCAGACAAACAGGCGACTTGGGTCGGGGCTACACCTTC. This encodes CASRQTGDLGRGYTF.

A word on this clone: The sample has other DNA sequences that encode this CDR3 too. The rearrangement joins TRBV19 to TRBJ1-1, with TRBD1 matching 8 bases. This CDR3 comprises 13 residues. Looked up from germline, CDR1 is LNHDA and CDR2 is SQIVND (reference sequence). The junction had 1 base not matched to a gene; V was cut back by 2 bases and J by 5 bases. Here the CDR3 DNA reads TGTGCCAGTAGTATAACAGGGGGGACTGAAGCTTTCTTT. Translating gives CASSITGGTEAFF.

V is TRBV13 and J is TRBJ2-7; no clear D. The ends were cut back, 2 bases at V and 0 bases at J, with 8 bases in the middle. The CDR3 has 14 residues. Germline V gene sequence: CDR1 PRHDT, CDR2 FYEKMQ (reference sequence). The CDR3 nucleotides are TGTGCCAGCAGCTTAATTCGGGCCTCCTACGAGCAGTACTTC. Protein product: CASSLIRASYEQYF. Combining the CDR3 with reference TRBV13 and TRBJ2-7 gives the whole variable domain AAGVIQSPRHLIKEKRETATLKCYPIPRHDTVYWYQQGPGQDPQFLISFYEKMQSDKGSIPDRFSAQQFSDYHSELNMSSLELGDSALYFCASSLIRASYEQYFGPGTRLTVT.

The gene calls are TRBV18 and TRBJ1-1, with TRBD1 matching over 9 bases. V lost 1 base and J lost 5; bases outside the gene matches: 8. This CDR3 region has 16 residues. CDR1 KGHSH and CDR2 LQKENI come from the germline V gene. Written as DNA, the CDR3 is TGTGCCAGCTCACCACAACAGGGGGCTTTGGGGACTGAAGCTTTCTTT. Protein product: CASSPQQGALGTEAFF.

This clone showed up just once. This chain uses TRBV6-5 with TRBJ1-4, with a possible D match to TRBD1 (6 bases). The CDR3 spans 14 residues. CDR1 and CDR2 (germline): MNHEY, SVGAGI. With 7 bases removed from V and 1 base from J, the gap between germline ends came to 10 bases. In DNA, the CDR3 is TGTGCCAGCAACTCACAGGGAACTAATGAAAAACTGTTTTTT. This translates into CASNSQGTNEKLFF.

Worth noting for this clone: The identical CDR3 is also encoded by other nucleotide sequences in the sample. The chain employs TRBV5-1 and TRBJ2-5; D gene ambiguous. Germline V gives CDR1 SGHRS, CDR2 YFSETQ. Trimming removed 0 bases at V and 2 bases at J, with 5 bases between. The CDR3 contains 13 residues. The CDR3 DNA reads as TGCGCCAGCAGCTTGGAAGGGCAAGAGACCCAGTACTTC. Its translation: CASSLEGQETQYF.

Notes on this clone: This specimen includes other DNA sequences encoding the same CDR3. V is TRBV7-2 and J is TRBJ1-4; TRBD1 matches 8 bases. V lost 5 bases, J lost 8 bases, and 7 bases stayed unmatched. The germline V gene encodes CDR1 SGHTA and CDR2 FQGNSA. The CDR3 contains 14 residues. This chain's CDR3 is CASSLAGGGEKLFF. CDR3 coding DNA: TGTGCCAGCAGCCTGGCAGGGGGCGGGGAAAAACTGTTTTTT. Full variable domain (remainder filled in from reference TRBV7-2 and TRBJ1-4): GAGVSQSPSNKVTEKGKDVELRCDPISGHTALYWYRQSLGQGLEFLIYFQGNSAPDKSGLPSDRFSAERTGGSVSTLTIQRTQQEDSAVYLCASSLAGGGEKLFFGSGTQLSVL.

The chain links TRBV25-1 to TRBJ1-1; D is uncertain. The CDR3 is 15 amino acids. The germline V gene encodes CDR1 MGHDK and CDR2 SYGVNS. V was pared by 0 bases and J by 5 bases, with 13 bases between. The CDR3 is CASSEYNTERTEAFF. DNA for the CDR3: TGTGCCAGCAGTGAATATAACACGGAGAGAACTGAAGCTTTCTTT.

V and J are TRBV6-1 and TRBJ1-2; D is possibly TRBD1 (5 bases). Trimming left V 1 base short and J 8 bases short, with 11 bases between. Looked up from germline, CDR1 is MNHNS and CDR2 is SASEGT. This CDR3 has 13 residues. The CDR3 DNA reads TGTGCCAGCAGTGAAGGGGGCCCGCGGGGCTACACCTTC. Encoded protein: CASSEGGPRGYTF.

The rearrangement uses TRBV5-1 and TRBJ2-7; perhaps TRBD2 as D (5 bases). The CDR3 covers 14 residues. Germline CDR1 is SGHRS and CDR2 is YFSETQ. Trimming cost V 0 bases and J 3 bases, with 10 bases left between them. The CDR3 DNA follows: TGCGCCAGCAGCTTGGACGGACGGGGCTACGAGCAGTACTTC. As protein: CASSLDGRGYEQYF.